This T cell receptor (beta chain) came from a study of T-cell reconstitution after alpha-beta-depleted transplantation in children. This clonotype has ten or more counts. A library of TCRbeta sequences, prepared with unique molecular identifiers, was generated. TCRdb ran MiXCR on the PCR reads and lists one entry per CDR3 protein. The sample shows 600,000 to 700,000 distinct CDR3 sequences, roughly 15% of them seen only once. This CDR3 is built from 12 residues. Germline-derived CDR1 and CDR2 are SGHTA and FQGTGA. Trimming left V 3 bases short and J 7 bases short, with 6 bases between. Sequencing used PBMCs from the stem cell graft donor, obtained from the stem cell graft. This chain connects TRBV7-3 to TRBJ2-2; no firm D call. The TCR comes from a human donor who donated a stem cell graft to a child with acute myeloid leukemia. CDR3 sequence reads: CASSFRGGELFF. The CDR3 coding sequence is TGTGCCAGCAGCTTTCGCGGCGGGGAGCTGTTTTTT. Using reference TRBV7-3 and TRBJ2-2 for the parts outside the CDR3, the full variable domain is GAGVSQTPSNKVTEKGKYVELRCDPISGHTALYWYRQSLGQGPEFLIYFQGTGAADDSGLPNDRFFAVRPEGSVSTLKIQRTERGDSAVYLCASSFRGGELFFGEGSRLTVL.